What follows is one TCR beta chain and its context. Only a few counts were recorded for this clone. Its antigen target is currently unknown. Base qualities are not recorded, but no much larger clone differs from it by a single base. TCRbeta CDR3 regions were amplified from genomic DNA by means of the immunoSEQ Assay, a bias-controlled multiplex PCR. The paper's processing steps were these. The number of nucleated cells in each sample was estimated by amplification of reference gene primers within the assay. To quantify the absolute abundance of each unique TCRbeta CDR3 rearrangement, sequence reads were collapsed and filtered. For each sample, productive Simpson clonality was calculated by taking the square root of Simpson's diversity index across productive rearrangements. TCRdb holds this immuneACCESS table with in-frame rearrangements only. Some clones are missing; in checked studies, unresolved V genes explain under half, and the rest has no known cause. The DNA gave D and trimming, while V, J and clone size come from that table. This sample lists under 250,000 clones; 83% were detected once. The ten largest clones represent approximately 4% of the sample.

V is pruned by 8 bases and J by 4 bases, leaving 4 bases of the junction without a gene match. CDR3 length: 13 amino acids, cysteine to phenylalanine. Of the read, only the CDR3 DNA is kept; its 39 bases are in frame from base 1. The germline V gene encodes CDR1 SGHTA and CDR2 FQGNSA. Participants in the prospective study were aged about 18 to 95 years, lived in about two dozen United States geographic areas, and enrolled through a virtual design. To assign participants to cohorts, the prospective study relied on clinical history that participants themselves reported in a screening survey and a study questionnaire. A participant counted as exposed if, within 2 weeks of entering the study, that participant had been in contact with someone who had a PCR-confirmed or clinician-diagnosed COVID-19 case. In the prospective study, whole blood, serum and a nasopharyngeal or oropharyngeal swab were collected from each participant by mobile phlebotomists. Prospective study participants could optionally give additional blood draws and questionnaires over an approximately 2-month period. Before DNA extraction, prospective study blood samples were shipped either frozen or at room temperature.

This sample is drawn from a study of blood T cell repertoires in COVID-19 (TCRdb year 2020). Turning to the overall study: Samples covering the acute and convalescent phases of COVID-19 were provided by collaborators in the United States, Italy and Spain. The prospective study material was composed of cDNA or gDNA derived from T cells, B-cell-depleted T cells, or PBMCs. Deeply sampled blood TCRbeta repertoires from subjects exposed to, actively infected with, or recovered from COVID-19 were included in the dataset. A freely available public database, intended as a resource for researchers studying the immune response to SARS-CoV-2, is where the repertoires were released. Samples came from the ongoing ImmuneRACE study (first 160 participants) plus 1,254 subjects from 6 global collaborators. Sample metadata almost always included a de-identified subject ID, COVID-19 status, age in years and sex. Where HLA class I and class II types were available, the types were taken from metadata supplied by the sample provider, not from assay-based typing. Findings and caveats that apply to the study as a whole: The quantity of clinical and demographic metadata differed by source and by participant and was supplied without curation.

The material sequenced was PBMCs or T cells enriched from blood (not recorded which). In this chain, TRBV7-2 is recombined with TRBJ1-1, with 10 junctional bases fitting TRBD1. The receptor's source is a woman in her forties who had been exposed to COVID-19. The encoded CDR3 is CASGDRGLTEAFF. The nucleotide sequence reads TGTGCCAGCGGAGACAGGGGGCTCACTGAAGCTTTCTTT.